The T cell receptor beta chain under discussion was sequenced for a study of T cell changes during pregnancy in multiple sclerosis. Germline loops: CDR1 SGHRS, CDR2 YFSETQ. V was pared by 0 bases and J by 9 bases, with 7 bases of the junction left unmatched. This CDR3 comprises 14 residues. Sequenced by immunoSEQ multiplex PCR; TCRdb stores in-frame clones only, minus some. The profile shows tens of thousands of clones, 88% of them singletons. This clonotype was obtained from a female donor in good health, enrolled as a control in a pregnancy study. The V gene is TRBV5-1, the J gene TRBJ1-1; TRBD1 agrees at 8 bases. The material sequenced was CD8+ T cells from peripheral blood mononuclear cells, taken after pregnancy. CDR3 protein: CASSLAGQGPQAFF. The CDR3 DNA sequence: TGCGCCAGCAGCTTGGCAGGACAGGGCCCTCAAGCTTTCTTT.